The source of this T cell receptor beta chain is a study of OX40 agonist ivuxolimab in advanced cancers. Study-level information: Cohort: around 86% men, mean age around 61, aged roughly 23 to 79. Partial responses, seen in three patients, involved one hepatocellular carcinoma and two cutaneous melanomas. Study outcomes and limitations: At 0.1 to 3.0 mg/kg and by week 6, clonal expansion occurred in CD4+ and CD8+ blood T cells.

The CDR3 sequence is 13 residues long. CDR1 SGHRS and CDR2 YFSETQ come from the germline V gene. Measured with immunoSEQ multiplex PCR; TCRdb has only the in-frame clones, and not every one. In the table there are tens of thousands of clones, roughly 92% of which are singletons. This clone was recorded a few times. Its antigen is not identified. One end of the junction fails to match germline, which may point to a read error. Exclusion of a patient followed from autoimmune disease history or systemic immunosuppression. This clonotype was sampled from an adult with an advanced solid tumor such as melanoma, head and neck, liver or kidney cancer. The chain links TRBV5-1 to TRBJ2-3; 15 bases are a match to TRBD2. The sample in question was CD4+ or CD8+ T cells sorted from blood, obtained in a trial of the OX40 agonist ivuxolimab. The CDR3 nucleotides are TGCGCCAGCACCTGGACTAGCGGGGGGGCAATGCATTTT. Its protein is CASTWTSGGAMHF.